The present T cell receptor (beta chain) was sequenced within a study of T-cell memory formation after mild COVID-19. A single record per CDR3 protein comes from TCRdb applying MiXCR to the 5' RACE reads. The sample has fewer than 40,000 distinct CDR3 sequences, around 8% seen once. In this sample, this clonotype turned up many times. No antigen is known for it. General observations from the study: Clones that got smaller from day 15 to 85 had even CD4/CD8, while clones growing later tipped toward CD4+.

The receptor comes from a man aged 18 to 35 who had mild COVID-19 (a few samples of this study predate the infection). Cell type and time point are not known. The sequencing sample was made of PBMCs or a T cell subset sorted from them (not recorded which).

The CDR3 is CASSFGVGLAEAFF. CDR3 sequence (DNA): TGTGCCAGCAGCTTCGGGGTAGGTCTGGCTGAAGCTTTCTTT. The genes are TRBV11-2 and TRBJ1-1; no firm D call. Germline assignment: CDR1 SGHAT and CDR2 FQNNGV. V was pared by 3 bases and J by 6 bases, with 14 bases between. The CDR3 runs to 14 residues.